This TCR beta chain was recovered during a study of blood T cells in healthy people across ages. The length of the CDR3 is 14 residues. The germline V gene has CDR1 MNHEY and CDR2 SVGEGT. PCR was performed a second time for roughly 7 to 11 cycles using a sample-barcoded 5' primer and a J-beta primer mix. In TCRdb, the 5' RACE reads were re-called with MiXCR into one record per CDR3 protein. The sample shows around 1,900,000 distinct CDR3 sequences, about 39% of them seen only once. The chain links TRBV6-2 or TRBV6-3 to TRBJ2-5, with TRBD2 identical over 8 bases. The end of the DNA aligns better with TRBJ2-7, so the J call may be wrong. The sample consisted of blood. The receptor was derived from a human donor in good health. The DNA for the CDR3 is TGTGCCAGCAGTTACGGTCGACTAGCGAACGAGCAGTACTTC. This sequence encodes CASSYGRLANEQYF.